The rows below give T cell receptor beta chains drawn from one sample of a study of blood T cell repertoires in COVID-19. Profiled with immunoSEQ multiplex PCR; TCRdb holds only in-frame clones, not every one. The table includes a few hundred thousand clones, about 86% detected once. The specimen was PBMCs or T cells enriched from blood (not recorded which). The receptors derive from a middle-aged woman with acute COVID-19. Each CDR3 is given with its conserved first and last residue. A D gene is named only where the DNA matches it firmly. Rows may omit the clone size; those that give it use once, few, many or a size class.

CDR3aa,CDR3nt,v_gene,d_gene,abundance,j_gene
CASSLGQAATGELFF,TGTGCCAGCAGCCTTGGACAGGCTGCCACCGGGGAGCTGTTTTTT,TRBV3-1/TRBV3-2,TRBD1,few,TRBJ2-2
CASSYTSGQETQYF,TGTGCCAGCAGCTATACTAGCGGACAAGAGACCCAGTACTTC,TRBV7-9,TRBD2,NA,TRBJ2-5
CASSQEKGSGNTGELFF,TGTGCCAGCAGCCAAGAGAAGGGTAGCGGGAACACCGGGGAGCTGTTTTTT,TRBV14,NA,NA,TRBJ2-2
CASSLFRTSISYEQYF,TGTGCCAGCAGTTTATTCCGGACTAGCATCTCCTACGAGCAGTACTTC,TRBV28,TRBD2,NA,TRBJ2-7
CASSERQGAYGYTF,TGCGCCAGCAGTGAGAGACAGGGAGCCTATGGCTACACCTTC,TRBV10-2,TRBD1,NA,TRBJ1-2
CASSSTTRAEAFF,TGTGCCAGCAGTTCGACGACACGTGCTGAAGCTTTCTTT,TRBV28,NA,NA,TRBJ1-1
CASSFGEGYEQYF,TGTGCCAGCAGTTTTGGGGAGGGCTACGAGCAGTACTTC,TRBV27,TRBD2,NA,TRBJ2-7
CATSPRLAGHHEQFF,TGTGCCACCAGCCCCCGACTAGCGGGTCATCATGAGCAGTTCTTC,TRBV15,TRBD2,NA,TRBJ2-1
CASRLQGANNQPQHF,TGTGCCAGCAGGCTGCAAGGGGCGAACAATCAGCCCCAGCATTTT,TRBV27,NA,NA,TRBJ1-5
CASSLRGLAGGTYNEQFF,TGTGCCAGTAGCCTCCGGGGGCTAGCGGGAGGAACCTACAATGAGCAGTTCTTC,TRBV19,TRBD2,NA,TRBJ2-1
CATAPGLPTMMQFF,TGCGCCACCGCCCCGGGACTACCCACAATGATGCAGTTCTTC,TRBV5-1,TRBD2,NA,TRBJ2-1
CASSIAGTLYNEQFF,TGTGCCAGTAGTATTGCGGGAACCCTCTACAATGAGCAGTTCTTC,TRBV19,NA,NA,TRBJ2-1
CASSPEQSYGYTF,TGTGCCAGCTCACCGGAACAGTCCTATGGCTACACCTTC,TRBV18,NA,NA,TRBJ1-2
CASSLAQGPSGRRVETQYF,TGTGCCAGCAGCTTAGCGCAGGGCCCTAGCGGAAGGAGGGTGGAGACCCAGTACTTC,TRBV7-7,TRBD2,NA,TRBJ2-5
CASSFWNTEAFF,TGTGCCAGCAGTTTCTGGAACACTGAAGCTTTCTTT,TRBV12-3/TRBV12-4,NA,NA,TRBJ1-1
CASSQEAHLNTEAFF,TGTGCCAGCAGCCAAGAGGCACACCTGAACACTGAAGCTTTCTTT,TRBV3-1/TRBV3-2,NA,NA,TRBJ1-1
CASSLFAGVRTEAFF,TGTGCCAGCAGTTTATTCGCAGGCGTCAGGACTGAAGCTTTCTTT,TRBV27,NA,NA,TRBJ1-1
CASCPPPECYEQYF,TGTGCCAGCTGCCCTCCCCCGGAGTGCTACGAGCAGTACTTC,TRBV27,NA,NA,TRBJ2-7
CATEGGGTDTQYF,TGTGCCACTGAGGGGGGGGGCACAGATACGCAGTATTTT,TRBV24-1,NA,many,TRBJ2-3
CASRPDLTYTDTQYF,TGTGCCAGCAGACCCGATCTCACCTACACAGATACGCAGTATTTT,TRBV27,NA,NA,TRBJ2-3
CASSIALAGGTQETQYF,TGTGCCAGTAGTATAGCCCTAGCGGGAGGGACTCAAGAGACCCAGTACTTC,TRBV19,TRBD2,NA,TRBJ2-5
CASSFGPRWFF,TGTGCCAGCAGTTTCGGTCCTCGGTGGTTCTTC,TRBV28,NA,NA,TRBJ2-1
CASSDGTGVRETQYF,TGTGCCAGTAGTGACGGAACAGGGGTTAGGGAGACCCAGTACTTC,TRBV19,TRBD1,NA,TRBJ2-5
CASSLDESDAHAEAFF,TGTGCCAGCAGCTTAGACGAGAGCGATGCGCACGCTGAAGCTTTCTTT,TRBV7-9,NA,once,TRBJ1-1
CASSFQANTGELFF,TGTGCCAGCAGCTTTCAGGCGAACACCGGGGAGCTGTTTTTT,TRBV7-2,NA,once,TRBJ2-2
CASSLGGASGRTYEQYF,TGTGCCAGCAGCTTAGGAGGGGCTAGCGGGAGAACCTACGAGCAGTACTTC,TRBV7-8,TRBD2,few,TRBJ2-7
CSVSGTGGANYGYTF,TGCAGCGTTTCCGGGACAGGGGGTGCTAACTATGGCTACACCTTC,TRBV29-1,TRBD1,NA,TRBJ1-2
CASSQDLMSGNTIYF,TGTGCCAGCAGCCAAGATTTAATGTCTGGAAACACCATATATTTT,TRBV3-1/TRBV3-2,NA,once,TRBJ1-3
CASSLVAAGGNGYTF,TGCGCCAGCAGCTTGGTCGCGGCAGGGGGTAATGGCTACACCTTC,TRBV5-1,TRBD1,NA,TRBJ1-2
CASSQVRGGFFYEQYF,TGTGCCAGCAGTCAAGTCCGAGGGGGATTTTTTTACGAGCAGTACTTC,TRBV27,NA,NA,TRBJ2-7
CASSQSSTEAFF,TGTGCCAGTTCACAGTCATCCACTGAAGCTTTCTTT,TRBV19,NA,few,TRBJ1-1
CASSRAGRGDEQYF,TGTGCCAGCAGTAGGGCCGGCAGGGGGGACGAGCAGTACTTC,TRBV2,NA,NA,TRBJ2-7
CASSFGGAGSNIQYF,TGTGCCAGCAGCTTTGGGGGGGCGGGGTCGAACATTCAGTACTTC,TRBV5-5,NA,NA,TRBJ2-4
CASSVTVGAGYTF,TGTGCCAGCAGCGTCACGGTGGGGGCAGGCTACACCTTC,TRBV7-3,NA,NA,TRBJ1-2
CAISKTSVSYEQYF,TGTGCCATCAGTAAGACTAGCGTCTCCTACGAGCAGTACTTC,TRBV10-3,TRBD2,NA,TRBJ2-7
CASSIYGTGFYEQYF,TGTGCCAGTAGTATATACGGGACAGGGTTCTACGAGCAGTACTTC,TRBV19,TRBD1,NA,TRBJ2-7
CASSLEPSPGQPQHF,TGCGCCAGCAGCTTGGAGCCTTCCCCGGGTCAGCCCCAGCATTTT,TRBV5-1,NA,NA,TRBJ1-5
CASSYGGASSYEQYF,TGTGCCAGCAGTTATGGGGGGGCGAGCTCCTACGAGCAGTACTTC,TRBV6-5,NA,NA,TRBJ2-7
CASSLATGGSQHF,TGTGCCAGCAGTTTAGCGACCGGGGGATCCCAGCATTTT,TRBV12-3/TRBV12-4,NA,NA,TRBJ1-5
CASSEGGSGRSDTQYF,TGTGCCAGCAGTGAAGGGGGTAGCGGGAGGTCAGATACGCAGTATTTT,TRBV6-1,TRBD2,few,TRBJ2-3
CASSQANVGSLAGYENEQFF,TGCGCCAGCAGCCAAGCCAATGTGGGGTCTCTAGCGGGATACGAGAATGAGCAGTTCTTC,TRBV4-1,TRBD2,NA,TRBJ2-1
CASAEEREDYEQYF,TGTGCCAGCGCCGAGGAGCGGGAAGACTACGAGCAGTACTTC,TRBV7-9,TRBD2,NA,TRBJ2-7
CAISEVQGGGYTF,TGTGCCATCAGTGAAGTACAGGGGGGCGGCTACACCTTC,TRBV10-3,TRBD1,NA,TRBJ1-2
CASSLTLGVSGANVLTF,TGCGCCAGCAGCTTGACTCTGGGAGTGTCTGGGGCCAACGTCCTGACTTTC,TRBV5-1,NA,NA,TRBJ2-6
CASSVSPSGRDEQYF,TGTGCCAGCAGCGTATCTCCTAGCGGGAGAGACGAGCAGTACTTC,TRBV9,TRBD2,NA,TRBJ2-7
CASSQLAGITNEKLFF,TGCGCCAGCAGCCAGCTGGCAGGGATCACTAATGAAAAACTGTTTTTT,TRBV4-1,NA,once,TRBJ1-4
CSLSGATDTQYF,TGCAGCCTCTCGGGAGCGACAGATACGCAGTATTTT,TRBV29-1,NA,NA,TRBJ2-3
CASSQVAGSPLHF,TGTGCCAGCAGCCAAGTCGCGGGTTCACCCCTCCACTTT,TRBV3-1/TRBV3-2,NA,NA,TRBJ1-6
CASSLSGSSYEQYF,TGTGCCAGCTCCCTTAGCGGGAGCTCCTACGAGCAGTACTTC,TRBV18,TRBD2,NA,TRBJ2-7
CATSGAATGGFSSYNSPLHF,TGTGCCACCAGTGGGGCCGCCACAGGGGGCTTTAGCTCCTATAATTCACCCCTCCACTTT,TRBV24-1,TRBD1,NA,TRBJ1-6